The 11 T cell receptor beta chains given below trace back to one sample, sequenced in a study of CD8 T cells in Susac syndrome. RNA in amounts of 0.5 to 1 ug was reverse transcribed with random hexamers. TCRdb redid the calling of the immunoSEQ multiplex PCR reads with MiXCR, one entry per CDR3 protein. The table includes some 180,000 distinct CDR3 sequences, 90% to 95% detected once. Sequencing was carried out using CD4+ T cells from PBMCs. Receptors were obtained from a human donor with Susac syndrome.

V is TRBV5-1 and J is TRBJ2-7; TRBD1 matches at 9 bases. Trimming removed 4 bases from V and 2 bases from J; junction bases left unmatched: 7. The germline V gene encodes CDR1 SGHRS and CDR2 YFSETQ. The CDR3 runs to 15 residues. For the CDR3, the DNA is TGCGCCAGCAGCCTCGGACAGGGGCGGACCTACGAGCAGTACTTC. Residues: CASSLGQGRTYEQYF.

CDR3 in DNA: TGTGCCAGCAGCTTAGATGGAAACTGGAACACTGAAGCTTTCTTT. Amino acid sequence: CASSLDGNWNTEAFF. The chain has TRBV7-9 and TRBJ1-1; the D is unclear. Trimming cost V 1 base and J 1 base, with 10 bases left between them. CDR3 length equals 15 residues. CDR1 is SEHNR, CDR2 FQNEAQ, per germline (reference sequence).

The chain has TRBV28 and TRBJ2-5; TRBD2 matches at 11 bases. The CDR3 loop spans 17 amino acids. Germline CDR1 and CDR2: MDHEN and SYDVKM. V shed 1 base and J 3 bases; nucleotides not matched to a gene: 7. The CDR3 DNA reads TGTGCCAGCAGTTTATACGTGACTAGCGGGACTAAAGAGACCCAGTACTTC. Protein sequence: CASSLYVTSGTKETQYF.

CDR3 in amino acids: CASSLDGQRTGELFF. The DNA for the CDR3 is TGCGCCAGCAGCTTGGATGGACAGAGAACCGGGGAGCTGTTTTTT. This chain uses TRBV5-1 with TRBJ2-2, with D possibly TRBD1 on 6 matching bases. V was clipped by 0 bases and J by 5 bases, with 11 bases between them. CDR3 length: 15 amino acids. Germline values: CDR1 SGHRS, CDR2 YFSETQ.

The chain joins TRBV7-9 to TRBJ1-5; D not certain. In germline, CDR1 is SEHNR, CDR2 FQNEAQ (reference sequence). The germline V and J ends were trimmed by 3 bases and 2 bases, with 11 bases remaining between them. CDR3 length equals 15 residues. The CDR3 loop reads CASSFGRLGNQPQHF. The CDR3 nucleotides read TGTGCCAGCAGCTTCGGCAGATTGGGCAATCAGCCCCAGCATTTT.

In its sample, this clonotype was seen once. The chain has TRBV12-3 or TRBV12-4 and TRBJ1-1; possible D gene TRBD1, 5 bases. This CDR3 has 15 residues. The V end was cut by 5 bases, the J end by 8 bases, with 21 bases between. The CDR3 here is CASSPRGAALSEAFF. DNA of the CDR3: TGTGCCAGCAGTCCCCGAGGGGCTGCCCTAAGCGAAGCTTTCTTT.

This chain links TRBV20-1 with TRBJ2-2; a weak D match, TRBD1 (6 bases). Germline CDR1 is DFQATT and CDR2 is SNEGSKA (reference sequence). The CDR3 totals 16 residues. The V end lost 0 bases, the J end lost 2 bases, and 13 bases lay between the germline ends. CDR3 nucleotides: TGCAGTGCTAGAGACTTTGGGGGACATAACACCGGGGAGCTGTTTTTT. Protein sequence: CSARDFGGHNTGELFF.

This clonotype was observed a few times. V is TRBV28 and J is TRBJ2-1; D is uncertain. The CDR3 has 13 residues. V was clipped by 3 bases and J by 3 bases, with 6 bases between them. The V gene's germline CDR1 is MDHEN and CDR2 SYDVKM. This CDR3 reads CASSFPGYNEQFF. The CDR3 nucleotides are TGTGCCAGCAGTTTTCCAGGCTACAATGAGCAGTTCTTC.

This clonotype was seen just once. This rearrangement joins TRBV2 to TRBJ2-5; TRBD2 might be the D (5 bases). CDR3 length: 16 residues. Per germline, CDR1 SNHLY and CDR2 FYNNEI. Trimming took 0 bases from V and 4 from J, leaving 15 bases between them. The DNA for the CDR3 is TGTGCCAGCAGTGAAGCGACCACTAGAGTCGGAGAGACCCAGTACTTC. It yields the protein CASSEATTRVGETQYF. The whole variable domain, filled in from reference TRBV2 and TRBJ2-5, reads EPEVTQTPSHQVTQMGQEVILRCVPISNHLYFYWYRQILGQKVEFLVSFYNNEISEKSEIFDDQFSVERPDGSNFTLKIRSTKLEDSAMYFCASSEATTRVGETQYFGPGTRLLVL.

The chain's CDR3 is CASSSGVSTYELQYF. Here the CDR3 DNA reads TGTGCCAGCAGTTCCGGGGTCAGCACCTACGAGTTGCAGTACTTC. The chain has TRBV6-6 and TRBJ2-7, with D possibly matching TRBD2 (5 bases). The CDR3 covers 15 residues. Trimming pared 4 bases from V and 9 bases from J, leaving 22 bases between. The V gene's germline CDR1 is MNHNY and CDR2 SVGAGI (reference sequence).

The chain couples TRBV21-1 to TRBJ1-1. TRBV21-1 is reported as a pseudogene. The CDR3 loop spans 11 amino acids. As DNA, the CDR3 is TGTGCCAGCAGCAAGAACACTGAAGCTTTCTTT. Residues: CASSKNTEAFF.